These 26 T cell receptor beta chains share one sample of origin, sequenced in a study of cytomegalovirus exposure and HLA in healthy donors. TCRdb's copy holds only in-frame clones and misses some; the assay was immunoSEQ multiplex PCR. The sample records 200,000 or so clones, just over 85% being singletons. Source material: PBMCs. These receptors came from a woman under 30 in good health and CMV-seronegative.

This clone was counted a single time. V and J are TRBV7-8 and TRBJ2-7; weak D call: TRBD1 (6 bases). V was pared by 7 bases and J by 2 bases, with 12 bases between. CDR3 size: 13 residues. Germline assignment: CDR1 SGHVS and CDR2 FQNEAQ. In DNA, the CDR3 is TGTGCCAGCACGGACAGTCAGGCCTACGAGCAGTACTTC. This encodes CASTDSQAYEQYF.

This chain connects TRBV30 to TRBJ1-5, with no clear D. The CDR3 consists of 16 residues. The ends were cut back, 0 bases at V and 2 bases at J, with 14 bases in the middle. Germline-derived CDR1 and CDR2 are GTSNPN and SVGIG (reference sequence). The CDR3 spells CAWSVRGFGGNQPQHF. In DNA form, the CDR3 reads TGTGCCTGGAGTGTACGAGGGTTTGGGGGCAATCAGCCCCAGCATTTT.

In the case of this clone: A far bigger clonotype differs at one base, so this is likely a read error. V gene TRBV5-6 combines with J gene TRBJ1-2; D may be TRBD1 (6 bases). From germline, CDR1 is SGHDT and CDR2 YYEEEE. The ends were cut back, 1 base at V and 7 bases at J, with 8 bases in the middle. The CDR3 is 12 residues long. The chain's CDR3 is CASSLTGFGYTF. CDR3 sequence (DNA): TGTGCCAGCAGCTTGACAGGGTTTGGCTACACCTTC. Looking up the rest from reference TRBV5-6 and TRBJ1-2 gives the full variable domain: DAGVTQSPTHLIKTRGQQVTLRCSPKSGHDTVSWYQQALGQGPQFIFQYYEEEERQRGNFPDRFSGHQFPNYSSELNVNALLLGDSALYLCASSLTGFGYTFGSGTRLTVV.

The gene calls are TRBV30 and TRBJ2-7, with 8 bases identical to TRBD1. The CDR3 runs to 14 residues. Losses at the gene ends were 0 bases for V and 4 bases for J; bases not matched to a gene: 5. Germline loops: CDR1 GTSNPN, CDR2 SVGIG (reference sequence). CDR3 residues: CAWSVRDRPYEQYF. CDR3 DNA: TGTGCCTGGAGTGTTCGGGACAGGCCATACGAGCAGTACTTC.

The chain has TRBV27 and TRBJ2-3, with a tentative D call TRBD1 (6 bases). The germline V and J ends were trimmed by 5 bases and 4 bases, with 22 bases remaining between them. Germline values: CDR1 MNHEY, CDR2 SMNVEV (reference sequence). The CDR3 is 17 residues long. CDR3 residues: CASSLLTPRGIPDTQYF. The DNA of the CDR3 is TGTGCCAGCAGTCTCCTCACCCCCAGGGGAATCCCAGATACGCAGTATTTT.

The chain's CDR3 is CASSLGDPRDTIYF. Here the CDR3 DNA reads TGTGCCAGCAGTTTAGGCGACCCCAGGGACACCATATATTTT. The V call is TRBV6-6, the J call TRBJ1-3; D is perhaps TRBD1 (5 bases). The CDR3 length is 14 residues. Germline V CDR1 and CDR2: MNHNY, SVGAGI (reference sequence). V was pared by 4 bases and J by 8 bases, with 15 bases between.

The chain joins TRBV28 to TRBJ1-5; TRBD1 might be the D (5 bases). The germline gives CDR1 MDHEN, CDR2 SYDVKM. V lost 3 bases and J 7 bases, leaving 13 bases between the germline ends. The CDR3 runs to 14 residues. CDR3 region: CASSLVAGFQPQHF. As DNA, the CDR3 is TGTGCCAGCAGTTTGGTAGCAGGGTTCCAGCCCCAGCATTTT. Full variable domain (missing parts from reference TRBV28 and TRBJ1-5): DVKVTQSSRYLVKRTGEKVFLECVQDMDHENMFWYRQDPGLGLRLIYFSYDVKMKEKGDIPEGYSVSREKKERFSLILESASTNQTSMYLCASSLVAGFQPQHFGDGTRLSIL.

The chain joins TRBV2 to TRBJ1-5; TRBD1 aligns across 11 bases. Germline V gene data show CDR1 as SNHLY and CDR2 as FYNNEI. The CDR3 runs 15 residues. J gave up 1 base and V 5 bases, and 1 base lay outside the gene matches. The DNA of the CDR3 is TGTGCCAGCAGTCGGGACAGGGGGAGCAATCAGCCCCAGCATTTT. Protein sequence: CASSRDRGSNQPQHF.

The gene calls are TRBV2 and TRBJ2-1, with 10 bases that match TRBD2. Trimming took 4 bases from V and 5 from J; bases not matched to a gene: 17. The germline V gene has CDR1 SNHLY and CDR2 FYNNEI. CDR3 length equals 19 residues. CDR3 amino acids: CASSVRRASGRSTNNEQFF. CDR3 coding DNA: TGTGCCAGCAGTGTTAGGAGGGCTAGCGGGAGATCCACTAACAATGAGCAGTTCTTC.

The chain couples TRBV6-1 to TRBJ2-5; 11 nucleotides line up with TRBD1. The CDR3 contains 14 residues. V lost 4 bases and J lost 4; bases outside the gene matches: 2. Germline V CDR1 and CDR2: MNHNS, SASEGT. The CDR3 nucleotides read TGTGCCAGCAGTGGGACAGGGGGCACAGAGACCCAGTACTTC. Amino acids: CASSGTGGTETQYF.

The chain recombines TRBV7-9 with TRBJ2-1; no clear D gene. V was shortened by 4 bases and J by 3 bases, with 7 bases between the two germline ends. This CDR3 is built from 13 residues. The germline CDR1 and CDR2 sequences are SEHNR and FQNEAQ (reference sequence). The CDR3 nucleotides are TGTGCCAGCAGCTCCCCCCACTACAATGAGCAGTTCTTC. Translation: CASSSPHYNEQFF. Together with reference TRBV7-9 and TRBJ2-1, the CDR3 gives the full variable domain: DTGVSQNPRHKITKRGQNVTFRCDPISEHNRLYWYRQTLGQGPEFLTYFQNEAQLEKSRLLSDRFSAERPKGSFSTLEIQRTEQGDSAMYLCASSSPHYNEQFFGPGTRLTVL.

The V gene is TRBV30, the J gene TRBJ1-5, with 7 nucleotides matching TRBD1. Losses at the gene ends were 3 bases for V and 4 bases for J; bases not matched to a gene: 3. Germline V gene lookup returns CDR1 GTSNPN and CDR2 SVGIG (reference sequence). The CDR3 spans 13 residues. CDR3 bases: TGTGCCTGGAGAGACAGGGCTAATCAGCCCCAGCATTTT. Translated: CAWRDRANQPQHF.

This sequence joins TRBV27 and TRBJ2-1; D may be TRBD1 (5 bases). CDR3 length: 16 residues. V gave up 6 bases and J gave up 0 bases, with 15 bases separating them. In germline, CDR1 is MNHEY, CDR2 SMNVEV (reference sequence). CDR3 sequence reads: CASRMGLPSSYNEQFF. The DNA of the CDR3 is TGTGCCAGCAGGATGGGGCTTCCGAGCTCCTACAATGAGCAGTTCTTC.

This chain connects TRBV5-1 to TRBJ1-1; 10 nucleotides agree with TRBD1. J lost 8 bases, V lost 4 bases, and 2 bases had no gene match. The germline CDR1 and CDR2 sequences are SGHRS and YFSETQ. This CDR3 is 12 amino acids long. The CDR3 DNA sequence: TGCGCCAGCAGCACGGGACAGGGGGAAGCTTTCTTT. Its protein product is CASSTGQGEAFF.

The chain employs TRBV30 and TRBJ2-4; 7 bases line up with TRBD1. The V and J ends lost 2 bases and 0 bases, in that order; junction bases with no gene match: 7. The CDR3 totals 16 residues. Germline CDR1 is GTSNPN and CDR2 is SVGIG (reference sequence). For the CDR3, the DNA is TGTGCCTGGAGTCAGACAGGGACCCTAGCCAAAAACATTCAGTACTTC. This sequence encodes CAWSQTGTLAKNIQYF.

The chain employs TRBV6-5 and TRBJ2-7, with a weak D call TRBD1 (5 bases). V dropped 7 bases and J dropped 4 bases, with 11 bases sitting between them. The CDR3 has 12 amino acids. Germline V lookup: CDR1 MNHEY, CDR2 SVGAGI. The CDR3 DNA sequence: TGTGCCAGCAACAACCAGGGTTACGAGCAGTACTTC. This codes for CASNNQGYEQYF.

The chain combines TRBV4-1 with TRBJ1-4, with D maybe TRBD1 (6 bases). This CDR3 region has 15 residues. V lost 3 bases and J 4 bases, leaving 12 bases between the germline ends. Per the germline V gene, CDR1 is MGHRA and CDR2 is YSYEKL. The CDR3: CASSQQGRFNEKLFF. The CDR3 DNA follows: TGCGCCAGCAGCCAGCAGGGGCGTTTTAATGAAAAACTGTTTTTT.

In this sample, this clone turned up many times. The gene calls are TRBV6-1 and TRBJ2-2, with D tentatively TRBD1 (5 bases). Trimming took off 4 bases at V and 4 bases at J, with 16 bases between the two ends. The CDR3 contains 16 residues. Germline values: CDR1 MNHNS, CDR2 SASEGT. CDR3 bases: TGTGCCAGCAGTGTTGCTAGGGGTTCCGGCACCGGGGAGCTGTTTTTT. It codes for CASSVARGSGTGELFF.

This chain uses TRBV30 with TRBJ1-2; tentative D call: TRBD1 (6 bases). The CDR3 runs to 12 residues. Germline CDR1 and CDR2: GTSNPN and SVGIG (reference sequence). The germline V and J ends were trimmed by 2 bases and 7 bases, with 11 bases remaining between them. The CDR3 DNA reads TGTGCCTGGAGTTCCGGACAGTCTGGCTACACCTTC. Amino acid sequence: CAWSSGQSGYTF.

V usage is TRBV28 and J usage is TRBJ2-7, with 9 bases aligning to TRBD2. V lost 3 bases and J lost 4; bases outside the gene matches: 1. This CDR3 comprises 13 residues. Germline assignment: CDR1 MDHEN and CDR2 SYDVKM. CDR3 nucleotide sequence: TGTGCCAGCAGTTTGCGGGGGGGGTACGAGCAGTACTTC. Translating it yields CASSLRGGYEQYF. Variable domain in full (rest from reference TRBV28 and TRBJ2-7): DVKVTQSSRYLVKRTGEKVFLECVQDMDHENMFWYRQDPGLGLRLIYFSYDVKMKEKGDIPEGYSVSREKKERFSLILESASTNQTSMYLCASSLRGGYEQYFGPGTRLTVT.

DNA of the CDR3: TGTGCCAGCAGACTATCTCACGGGGGGTCGACTGAAGCTTTCTTT. It specifies CASRLSHGGSTEAFF. The rearrangement links TRBV6-5 to TRBJ1-1; D is perhaps TRBD1 (5 bases). The germline CDR1 and CDR2 sequences are MNHEY and SVGAGI. The CDR3 is 15 amino acids. Trimming stripped 6 bases from V and 5 bases from J, with 19 bases between.

This clone is classed as medium-sized (0.01 to 0.1%). This sequence joins TRBV6-5 and TRBJ2-7; D not resolved. Trimming cost V 6 bases and J 0 bases, with 3 bases left between them. The CDR3 covers 11 residues. Germline CDR1 MNHEY, CDR2 SVGAGI. As DNA, the CDR3 is TGTGCCAGCAGCCACTCCTACGAGCAGTACTTC. This codes for CASSHSYEQYF.

The chain is built from TRBV27 and TRBJ2-5; TRBD2 matches 9 bases. The V gene's germline CDR1 is MNHEY and CDR2 SMNVEV (reference sequence). The J segment lost 0 bases and the V segment lost 5 bases, leaving 7 bases of the junction unmatched. The CDR3 extends over 16 amino acids. This CDR3 is CASSPLAGSYQETQYF. As DNA, the CDR3 is TGTGCCAGCAGTCCCCTAGCGGGAAGTTACCAAGAGACCCAGTACTTC.

The chain has TRBV4-1 and TRBJ2-5; 9 bases match TRBD1. Trimming at V came to 3 bases and at J to 4 bases, leaving 12 bases not matched to a gene. This CDR3 has 17 residues. CDR1 and CDR2 (germline): MGHRA, YSYEKL. CDR3 region: CASSHPGTGNRVETQYF. DNA of the CDR3: TGCGCCAGCAGCCACCCCGGGACAGGGAACAGGGTAGAGACCCAGTACTTC.

V usage is TRBV4-3 and J usage is TRBJ1-1, with D perhaps matching TRBD1 (5 bases). Germline V gene lookup returns CDR1 LGHNA and CDR2 YSLEER. The CDR3 sequence is 16 residues long. V was clipped by 3 bases and J by 0 bases, with 14 bases between them. CDR3 nucleotide sequence: TGCGCCAGCAGCCAGGATTCGCGGGGCATGAACACTGAAGCTTTCTTT. It translates to CASSQDSRGMNTEAFF.

This clone was seen only a few times. The gene calls are TRBV19 and TRBJ2-1; 9 bases line up with TRBD2. The CDR3 contains 15 residues. V lost 9 bases, J lost 9 bases, and 15 bases stayed unmatched. Germline V gene data show CDR1 as LNHDA and CDR2 as SQIVND (reference sequence). CDR3 bases: TGTGCCAGCGCACCCTTAGCGGGAGTATCGGTTGAGCAGTTCTTC. Its translation is CASAPLAGVSVEQFF.